These 9 T cell receptor beta chains originate from one sample sequenced in a study of shared clonotypes between healthy human individuals. Sequencing used immunoSEQ multiplex PCR; TCRdb keeps in-frame clones, though not all of them. The repertoire holds around 1 million clones, with around 80% as singletons. Sequenced sample: memory CD4+ T cells sorted from blood. Subset specified: CD45RA-negative fraction. The receptors here all came from a man younger than 35 in good health.

This chain uses TRBV27 with TRBJ1-2, with D perhaps TRBD1 (6 bases). The CDR3 covers 14 residues. The V end was cut by 6 bases, the J end by 6 bases, with 17 bases between. Germline V gives CDR1 MNHEY, CDR2 SMNVEV (reference sequence). CDR3 nucleotides: TGTGCCAGCAGCTCTATCCGGACAGCGAATGGCTACACCTTC. Encoded protein: CASSSIRTANGYTF.

The V gene is TRBV18, the J gene TRBJ1-1; D unresolved. Trimming cost V 3 bases and J 1 base, with 9 bases left between them. The germline CDR1 and CDR2 sequences are KGHSH and LQKENI. The CDR3 consists of 14 residues. Written as DNA, the CDR3 is TGTGCCAGCTCACCCCAGGTCTCGAACACTGAAGCTTTCTTT. This encodes CASSPQVSNTEAFF.

This clone came up many times. The V gene is TRBV5-4, the J gene TRBJ2-3, with D possibly TRBD1 on 5 matching bases. V was shortened by 4 bases and J by 0 bases, with 12 bases between the two germline ends. CDR1 SGHNT and CDR2 YYREEE come from the germline V gene (reference sequence). The CDR3 is 15 amino acids. DNA for the CDR3: TGTGCCAGCAGCGCTCCAGGGTTTAGCACAGATACGCAGTATTTT. This encodes CASSAPGFSTDTQYF.

The rearrangement joins TRBV11-1 to TRBJ2-3, with 13 bases identical to TRBD2. The germline gives CDR1 SGHAT, CDR2 FQDESV (reference sequence). Trimming cost V 5 bases and J 0 bases; bases outside gene matches: 2. The CDR3 has 16 residues. CDR3 region: CASSPGLAGSTDTQYF. The CDR3, as DNA: TGTGCCAGCAGCCCGGGACTAGCGGGAAGCACAGATACGCAGTATTTT.

The chain uses TRBV5-6 and TRBJ2-1, with unresolved D. The CDR3 runs 12 residues. Trimming left V 1 base short and J 10 bases short, with 9 bases between. The V gene's germline CDR1 is SGHDT and CDR2 YYEEEE. The DNA of the CDR3 is TGTGCCAGCAGCTTGTTGGGGTTCGAGCAGTTCTTC. Its protein is CASSLLGFEQFF.

The chain couples TRBV11-2 to TRBJ2-1; either TRBD1 or TRBD2 may fit D (6 bases each). Trimming removed 3 bases from V and 0 bases from J, with 18 bases in between. The CDR3 sequence is 18 residues long. The germline V gene encodes CDR1 SGHAT and CDR2 FQNNGV. CDR3 residues: CASSFSYRGPSSYNEQFF. The CDR3 nucleotides are TGTGCCAGCAGCTTCTCTTATCGGGGGCCTAGCTCCTACAATGAGCAGTTCTTC.

The chain is built from TRBV5-1 and TRBJ2-7; a possible D gene is TRBD2 (7 bases). Germline-derived CDR1 and CDR2 are SGHRS and YFSETQ. This CDR3 region has 13 residues. Trimming pared 0 bases from V and 11 bases from J, leaving 15 bases between. CDR3 sequence (DNA): TGCGCCAGCAGCTTGGACGCCGGGGGGCTAGAGTACTTC. Its protein is CASSLDAGGLEYF.

CDR3: CASSSSGGAAGELFF. DNA for the CDR3: TGTGCCAGCAGCTCGAGCGGGGGGGCCGCCGGGGAGCTGTTTTTT. This rearrangement joins TRBV5-4 to TRBJ2-2, with TRBD2 identical over 10 bases. Germline-derived CDR1 and CDR2 are SGHNT and YYREEE (reference sequence). Trimming removed 3 bases from V and 6 bases from J; junction bases left unmatched: 5. The CDR3 loop spans 15 amino acids.

The chain uses TRBV16 and TRBJ1-2; no clear D. Trimming took 2 bases from V and 4 from J, leaving 5 bases between them. Germline CDR1 and CDR2: KGHSY and FQNENV. The CDR3 spans 12 residues. CDR3 residues: CASSQSRYGYTF. The CDR3 nucleotides are TGTGCCAGCAGCCAAAGTCGCTATGGCTACACCTTC.